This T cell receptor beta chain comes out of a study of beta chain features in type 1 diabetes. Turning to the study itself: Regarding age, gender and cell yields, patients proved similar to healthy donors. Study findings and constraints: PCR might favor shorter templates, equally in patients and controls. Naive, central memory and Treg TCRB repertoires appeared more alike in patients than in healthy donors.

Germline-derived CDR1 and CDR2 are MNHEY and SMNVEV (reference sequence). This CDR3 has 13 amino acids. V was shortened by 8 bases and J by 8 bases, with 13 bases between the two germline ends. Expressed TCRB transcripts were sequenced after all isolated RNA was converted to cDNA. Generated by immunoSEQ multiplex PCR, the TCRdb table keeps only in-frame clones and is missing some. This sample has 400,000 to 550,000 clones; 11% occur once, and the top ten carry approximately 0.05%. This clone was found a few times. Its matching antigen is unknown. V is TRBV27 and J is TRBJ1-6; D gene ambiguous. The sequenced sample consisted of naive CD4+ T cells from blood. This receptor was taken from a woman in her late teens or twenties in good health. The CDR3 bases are TGTGCCAGCCGGGCGGAGAGATATTCACCCCTCCACTTT. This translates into CASRAERYSPLHF.